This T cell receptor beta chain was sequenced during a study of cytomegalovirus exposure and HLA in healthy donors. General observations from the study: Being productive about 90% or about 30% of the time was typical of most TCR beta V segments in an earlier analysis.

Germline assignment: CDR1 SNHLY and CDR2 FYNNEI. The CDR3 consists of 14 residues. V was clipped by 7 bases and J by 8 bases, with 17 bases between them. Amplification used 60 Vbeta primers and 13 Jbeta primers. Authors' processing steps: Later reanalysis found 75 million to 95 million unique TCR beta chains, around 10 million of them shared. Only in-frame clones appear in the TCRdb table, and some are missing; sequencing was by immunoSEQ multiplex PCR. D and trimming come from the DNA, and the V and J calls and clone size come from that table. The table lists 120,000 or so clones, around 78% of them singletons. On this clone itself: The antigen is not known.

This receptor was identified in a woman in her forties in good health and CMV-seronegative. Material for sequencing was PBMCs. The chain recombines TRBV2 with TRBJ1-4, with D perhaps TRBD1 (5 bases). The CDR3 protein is CASKLGRDGEKLFF. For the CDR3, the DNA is TGTGCCAGCAAACTTGGCAGGGATGGGGAAAAACTGTTTTTT. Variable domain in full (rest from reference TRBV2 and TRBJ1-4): EPEVTQTPSHQVTQMGQEVILRCVPISNHLYFYWYRQILGQKVEFLVSFYNNEISEKSEIFDDQFSVERPDGSNFTLKIRSTKLEDSAMYFCASKLGRDGEKLFFGSGTQLSVL.